This T cell receptor (beta chain) derives from a study of T cell changes during pregnancy in multiple sclerosis. From germline, CDR1 is GTSNPN and CDR2 SVGIG (reference sequence). The CDR3 has 12 amino acids. V lost 1 base and J 8 bases, leaving 11 bases between the germline ends. Repertoires were generated with immunoSEQ multiplex PCR, while TCRdb's copy carries only in-frame clones and drops some. The sample holds fewer than 85,000 clones, 89% seen once. This TCR was sampled from a female donor with multiple sclerosis, enrolled in a pregnancy study. The sequences come from peripheral blood, collected before pregnancy. The chain recombines TRBV30 with TRBJ1-2; TRBD1 might be the D (5 bases). This CDR3 reads CAWSARQRGYTF. CDR3 sequence (DNA): TGTGCCTGGAGTGCCCGACAGAGGGGCTACACCTTC. The entire variable domain, with the rest obtained from reference TRBV30 and TRBJ1-2, is as follows: SQTIHQWPATLVQPVGSPLSLECTVEGTSNPNLYWYRQAAGRGLQLLFYSVGIGQISSEVPQNLSASRPQDRQFILSSKKLLLSDSGFYLCAWSARQRGYTFGSGTRLTVV.